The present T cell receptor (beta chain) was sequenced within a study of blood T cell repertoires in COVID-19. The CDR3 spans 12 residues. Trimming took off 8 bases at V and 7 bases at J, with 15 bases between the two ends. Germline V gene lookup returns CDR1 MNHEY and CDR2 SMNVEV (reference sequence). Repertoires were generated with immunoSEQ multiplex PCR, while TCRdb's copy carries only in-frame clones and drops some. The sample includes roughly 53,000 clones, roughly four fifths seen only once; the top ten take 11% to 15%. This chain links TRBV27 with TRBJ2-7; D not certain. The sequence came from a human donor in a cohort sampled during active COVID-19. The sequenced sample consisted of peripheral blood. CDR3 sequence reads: CASGLLLGEQYF. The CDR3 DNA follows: TGTGCCAGCGGCCTCCTTCTCGGGGAGCAGTACTTC.